This passage covers 26 T cell receptor beta chains from one sample sequenced in a study of graft-versus-host responses after intestinal transplantation (dated by TCRdb to the early 2020s). The time point label on this specimen signifies: cells obtained before transplantation from donor or recipient. Antigen specificity for these receptors is unknown. Libraries were constructed by the immunoSEQ multiplex PCR assay. TCRdb obtained this table from immuneACCESS and retained in-frame rearrangements with V and J assigned. These tables miss some clones; where compared with another copy, unresolved V genes account for less than half of the shortfall, and the remainder is unexplained. This sample gives roughly 110,000 clones in total; roughly 87% of them show up just once. The ten largest clonotypes hold roughly 0.71% of the sample. Specimen: unstimulated CD4+ T cells sorted from spleen or lymph node cells, collected before transplant. These receptors all come from a human donor who was the organ donor for an intestinal transplant.

The chain has TRBV18 and TRBJ2-7; 8 bases are a match to TRBD1. The V gene's germline CDR1 is KGHSH and CDR2 LQKENI. J was trimmed by 6 bases and V by 5 bases; bases with no gene match: 9. This CDR3 contains 14 residues. The CDR3 DNA follows: TGTGCCAGCTCATCGCGACAGGGGCAAGGCGAGCAGTACTTC. Translation gives CASSSRQGQGEQYF.

The chain employs TRBV6-1 and TRBJ1-3, with a possible D match to TRBD1 (6 bases). Between the trimmed V and J ends, which lost 9 bases and 2 bases, there was a span of 17 bases. In germline, CDR1 is MNHNS, CDR2 SASEGT. This CDR3 has 15 residues. CDR3 protein: CASKPDSRAGNTIYF. Written as DNA, the CDR3 is TGTGCCAGTAAACCGGACAGCCGCGCTGGAAACACCATATATTTT.

The chain is built from TRBV5-1 and TRBJ1-2; 9 nucleotides line up with TRBD1. Trimming cost V 1 base and J 5 bases; bases outside gene matches: 15. The germline gives CDR1 SGHRS, CDR2 YFSETQ. CDR3 length: 18 amino acids. The CDR3: CASSLIGTGFKVMYGYTF. CDR3 DNA sequence: TGCGCCAGCAGCTTGATCGGGACAGGGTTCAAAGTAATGTATGGCTACACCTTC.

The rearrangement joins TRBV5-4 to TRBJ1-1; D call uncertain. The CDR3 has 13 residues. Trimming removed 5 bases at V and 4 bases at J, with 12 bases between. The germline V gene encodes CDR1 SGHNT and CDR2 YYREEE (reference sequence). CDR3 sequence reads: CASSHQESTEAFF. The CDR3 nucleotides read TGTGCCAGCAGTCATCAGGAGAGCACTGAAGCTTTCTTT.

The rearrangement links TRBV5-1 to TRBJ2-2; no reliable D call. The CDR3 consists of 11 residues. Trimming stripped 5 bases from V and 6 bases from J, with 5 bases between. Germline CDR1 is SGHRS and CDR2 is YFSETQ. The CDR3 spells CASRSAGELFF. Written as DNA, the CDR3 is TGCGCCAGCAGGAGTGCCGGGGAGCTGTTTTTT.

The rearrangement uses TRBV7-6 and TRBJ2-6; D ambiguous. Germline V gene lookup returns CDR1 SGHVS and CDR2 FNYEAQ. The CDR3 has 16 amino acids. The V end lost 3 bases, the J end lost 0 bases, and 9 bases lay between the germline ends. CDR3 sequence (DNA): TGTGCCAGCAGCTTCAGGCCGATCTCTGGGGCCAACGTCCTGACTTTC. Residues: CASSFRPISGANVLTF.

V and J are TRBV5-1 and TRBJ2-5; D is unclear. V lost 0 bases to trimming and J lost 2 bases, with 11 bases between them. The germline V gene encodes CDR1 SGHRS and CDR2 YFSETQ. CDR3 length: 15 residues. The CDR3 loop reads CASSLGASPQETQYF. In nucleotides, the CDR3 is TGCGCCAGCAGCTTGGGGGCTAGTCCACAAGAGACCCAGTACTTC.

The rearrangement uses TRBV10-3 and TRBJ2-7; D ambiguous. V dropped 2 bases and J dropped 2 bases, with 1 base sitting between them. The CDR3 has 11 residues. Germline V gene sequence: CDR1 ENHRY, CDR2 SYGVKD. The CDR3 coding sequence is TGTGCCATCAGTGAGGCCTACGAGCAGTACTTC. Its translation is CAISEAYEQYF.

The chain carries TRBV19 and TRBJ1-3, with D uncertain. Germline V gene sequence: CDR1 LNHDA, CDR2 SQIVND (reference sequence). This CDR3 spans 12 amino acids. The ends were cut back, 7 bases at V and 4 bases at J, with 8 bases in the middle. CDR3 in amino acids: CASTDWGNTIYF. CDR3 nucleotide sequence: TGTGCCAGTACAGATTGGGGAAACACCATATATTTT.

This rearrangement joins TRBV6-6 to TRBJ1-1, with TRBD1 as a possible D gene (6 bases). The CDR3 contains 15 residues. Trimming took off 2 bases at V and 3 bases at J, with 13 bases between the two ends. CDR1 and CDR2 from the germline V gene are MNHNY and SVGAGI (reference sequence). The CDR3 protein is CASSYQGLSHTEAFF. For the CDR3, the DNA is TGTGCCAGCAGTTACCAGGGGCTAAGTCACACTGAAGCTTTCTTT.

The chain links TRBV19 to TRBJ2-7; D is uncertain. The CDR3 is made up of 13 amino acids. V was clipped by 5 bases and J by 2 bases, with 10 bases between them. Germline CDR1 reads LNHDA; CDR2 reads SQIVND (reference sequence). The CDR3 DNA reads as TGTGCCAGTAGTCTTACGGTCACCTACGAGCAGTACTTC. It encodes CASSLTVTYEQYF.

This chain connects TRBV6-5 to TRBJ2-2; 7 positions agree with TRBD1. Germline loops: CDR1 MNHEY, CDR2 SVGAGI. The CDR3 extends over 16 amino acids. The junction had 5 bases not matched to a gene; V was cut back by 0 bases and J by 4 bases. The CDR3 bases are TGTGCCAGCAGTTACTCAGACAGGGTCATCACCGGGGAGCTGTTTTTT. It encodes CASSYSDRVITGELFF.

This clone has a single count. The rearrangement uses TRBV19 and TRBJ2-4; 8 positions match TRBD2. In germline, CDR1 is LNHDA, CDR2 SQIVND (reference sequence). The CDR3 is 16 amino acids. The V gene end was trimmed by 4 bases and the J gene end by 0 bases; junction bases not matched to a gene: 5. The CDR3 spells CASSSGTSLAKNIQYF. The CDR3 DNA sequence: TGTGCCAGTAGTAGCGGGACTAGTCTAGCCAAAAACATTCAGTACTTC. The full variable domain, with the rest looked up from reference TRBV19 and TRBJ2-4, is DGGITQSPKYLFRKEGQNVTLSCEQNLNHDAMYWYRQDPGQGLRLIYYSQIVNDFQKGDIAEGYSVSREKKESFPLTVTSAQKNPTAFYLCASSSGTSLAKNIQYFGAGTRLSVL.

This clone has just a few counts. This chain connects TRBV19 to TRBJ1-5, with D perhaps TRBD1 (5 bases). Trimming cost V 1 base and J 1 base, with 5 bases left between them. Germline lookup yields CDR1 LNHDA and CDR2 SQIVND (reference sequence). The CDR3 runs to 14 residues. CDR3 sequence: CASSIGGSNQPQHF. DNA for the CDR3: TGTGCCAGTAGTATAGGGGGCAGCAATCAGCCCCAGCATTTT.

This clone was seen a single time. V and J are TRBV7-9 and TRBJ2-5; D unclear. The DNA end favors TRBJ2-7, so the J call may be wrong. From germline, CDR1 is SEHNR and CDR2 FQNEAQ (reference sequence). The CDR3 has 12 residues. The CDR3 sequence is CASSLARTEQYF. CDR3 bases: TGTGCCAGCAGCTTAGCGAGGACCGAGCAGTACTTC.

The genes are TRBV19 and TRBJ1-6, with TRBD1 matching 7 bases. The CDR3 is made up of 15 amino acids. With V trimmed by 7 bases and J by 7 bases, 10 bases remained unmatched. The germline CDR1 and CDR2 sequences are LNHDA and SQIVND (reference sequence). In DNA form, the CDR3 reads TGTGCCAGTAAGCGGGAGGGACAGCTAAATTCACCCCTCCACTTT. Encoded protein: CASKREGQLNSPLHF.

The gene calls are TRBV4-2 and TRBJ1-6; unclear D gene. CDR1 LGHNA and CDR2 YNFKEQ come from the germline V gene. V dropped 5 bases and J dropped 6 bases, with 5 bases sitting between them. This CDR3 is built from 12 residues. As DNA, the CDR3 is TGTGCCAGCAGCGGAGCTAATTCACCCCTCCACTTT. As protein: CASSGANSPLHF.

The gene calls are TRBV5-6 and TRBJ1-1, with 8 nucleotides matching TRBD1. The CDR3 has 14 amino acids. J was trimmed by 4 bases and V by 4 bases; bases with no gene match: 6. CDR1 is SGHDT, CDR2 YYEEEE, per germline. CDR3 DNA: TGTGCCAGCAGCGTGAGACAGGGGAGCACTGAAGCTTTCTTT. It translates to CASSVRQGSTEAFF.

Written as DNA, the CDR3 is TGTGCCAGTAGTACTCGACAAATATATGGCTACACCTTC. This sequence encodes CASSTRQIYGYTF. The chain is built from TRBV19 and TRBJ1-2; no clear D. The CDR3 loop spans 13 amino acids. CDR1 and CDR2 from the germline V gene are LNHDA and SQIVND (reference sequence). The V end lost 4 bases, the J end lost 5 bases, and 11 bases lay between the germline ends.

The rearrangement uses TRBV2 and TRBJ1-2; possibly TRBD1 for D (6 bases). Per the germline V gene, CDR1 is SNHLY and CDR2 is FYNNEI. This CDR3 comprises 13 residues. Trimming took off 6 bases at V and 2 bases at J, with 10 bases between the two ends. The CDR3 nucleotides read TGTGCCAGCAGAGGGGGAGCCAACTATGGCTACACCTTC. Protein: CASRGGANYGYTF.

This chain links TRBV11-2 with TRBJ2-7, with TRBD1 identical over 9 bases. Germline V gives CDR1 SGHAT, CDR2 FQNNGV. The CDR3 consists of 13 residues. After removal of 5 bases from V and 7 bases from J, the junction contained 6 bases not matched to a gene. The CDR3 sequence is CASSPTDRGEQYF. The CDR3 nucleotides read TGTGCCAGCAGCCCTACGGACAGGGGTGAGCAGTACTTC.

The chain carries TRBV7-9 and TRBJ2-2; TRBD1 matches 9 bases. This CDR3 has 17 residues. From germline, CDR1 is SEHNR and CDR2 FQNEAQ (reference sequence). V was pared by 5 bases and J by 8 bases, with 15 bases of the junction left unmatched. CDR3: CASSPTFRTGVFGELFF. The CDR3 DNA reads TGTGCCAGCAGCCCCACATTCCGGACAGGGGTTTTTGGGGAGCTGTTTTTT. The full variable domain, its missing parts supplied by reference TRBV7-9 and TRBJ2-2, is DTGVSQNPRHKITKRGQNVTFRCDPISEHNRLYWYRQTLGQGPEFLTYFQNEAQLEKSRLLSDRFSAERPKGSFSTLEIQRTEQGDSAMYLCASSPTFRTGVFGELFFGEGSRLTVL.

This chain connects TRBV20-1 to TRBJ1-4; D is unresolved. V lost 1 base and J 15 bases, leaving 12 bases between the germline ends. Germline V CDR1 and CDR2: DFQATT, SNEGSKA (reference sequence). The CDR3 extends over 11 amino acids. CDR3 sequence: CSARVARDVFF. The CDR3 nucleotides are TGCAGTGCTAGAGTGGCCCGAGATGTGTTTTTT.

This chain joins TRBV9 and TRBJ2-5, with 8 bases aligning to TRBD1. Per germline, CDR1 SGDLS and CDR2 YYNGEE. The CDR3 contains 16 residues. The V gene end was trimmed by 4 bases and the J gene end by 4 bases; junction bases not matched to a gene: 12. CDR3 region: CASSPTTGASGETQYF. The CDR3 DNA is TGTGCCAGCAGCCCAACGACAGGGGCAAGTGGAGAGACCCAGTACTTC.

This chain links TRBV5-5 with TRBJ2-3; 11 bases fit TRBD2. Germline CDR1 reads SGHKS; CDR2 reads YYEKEE (reference sequence). This CDR3 is 19 amino acids long. Trimming cost V 2 bases and J 4 bases; bases outside gene matches: 15. CDR3 sequence (DNA): TGTGCCAGCAGCTTACTTGGGTTGTCGACTAGCGGGGTTCCAGATACGCAGTATTTT. As protein: CASSLLGLSTSGVPDTQYF.

The gene calls are TRBV2 and TRBJ1-6, with TRBD1 as a possible D gene (6 bases). The CDR3 has 15 residues. V dropped 6 bases and J dropped 9 bases, with 18 bases sitting between them. Germline V CDR1 and CDR2: SNHLY, FYNNEI. The CDR3 region has the DNA TGTGCCAGCAGCCCGGCTAGGGGGGACCGTTCACCCCTCCACTTT. Amino acid sequence: CASSPARGDRSPLHF. The variable domain in full, completed from reference TRBV2 and TRBJ1-6, reads EPEVTQTPSHQVTQMGQEVILRCVPISNHLYFYWYRQILGQKVEFLVSFYNNEISEKSEIFDDQFSVERPDGSNFTLKIRSTKLEDSAMYFCASSPARGDRSPLHFGNGTRLTVT.